The sample holds many counts of the clone carrying this TCR beta chain. No antigen is known for it. Trimming cost V 2 bases and J 8 bases; bases outside gene matches: 10. The CDR3 is 15 amino acids. Germline CDR1 and CDR2: SQVTM and ANQGSEA. This sample is part of a study of T cells after yellow fever vaccination. Study overall: Fractions of limited cellularity were prepared by means of SMART-Seq v4 Ultra Low Input. Study observations and caveats: A small share of clonotypes appeared in both CD4 and CD8 compartments.

Template switching with 5'RACE generated the TCR cDNA and added a universal primer site and UMIs. TCRdb processed the 5' RACE reads anew with MiXCR; each CDR3 protein has one entry. Of approximately 250,000 distinct CDR3 sequences listed, more than 3.5% are singletons. The sequenced sample was PBMCs, obtained 15 days after the yellow fever booster vaccination. The TCR was taken from a man younger than 35 who received the YFV17D yellow fever vaccine. The rearrangement joins TRBV29-1 to TRBJ2-1, with 9 bases fitting TRBD1. The CDR3 nucleotides are TGCAGCGTTGAATATCGGGGACAGGGAAGCGATGAGCAGTTCTTC. Translated: CSVEYRGQGSDEQFF.